The next 20 T cell receptor beta chains were all read from a single sample in a study of cytomegalovirus exposure and HLA in healthy donors. In the PCR, 60 Vbeta and 13 Jbeta primers were used. The data were produced by immunoSEQ multiplex PCR, yet TCRdb's version contains in-frame clones alone and is incomplete. The record lists nearly 200,000 clones, of which the ten most abundant hold roughly 0.74%. The sequenced material came from PBMCs. The source of these receptors is a boy between 10 and 17 years old in good health and CMV-seronegative.

The V call is TRBV18, the J call TRBJ2-2; 14 bases map to TRBD2. This CDR3 comprises 17 residues. Germline V gene data show CDR1 as KGHSH and CDR2 as LQKENI. The V gene end was trimmed by 6 bases and the J gene end by 0 bases; junction bases not matched to a gene: 3. The CDR3 here is CASSGTSGGPNTGELFF. CDR3 nucleotides: TGTGCCAGCTCCGGGACTAGCGGGGGACCGAACACCGGGGAGCTGTTTTTT.

V gene TRBV29-1 combines with J gene TRBJ2-5, with 7 bases that match TRBD1. Trimming took 4 bases from V and 11 from J; bases not matched to a gene: 7. The CDR3 loop spans 11 amino acids. Germline CDR1 reads SQVTM; CDR2 reads ANQGSEA. CDR3: CSVVDRLGQYF. The CDR3 DNA sequence: TGCAGCGTTGTGGACAGGTTAGGGCAGTACTTC.

This chain joins TRBV10-1 and TRBJ2-3; maybe TRBD2 (5 bases). Germline CDR1 and CDR2: WNHNN and SYGVQD (reference sequence). V lost 8 bases and J lost 6, with 12 bases in between. There are 12 residues in the CDR3. In DNA form, the CDR3 reads TGCGCCAGCCGGATTCCGGGGGATACGCAGTATTTT. It is translated as CASRIPGDTQYF.

The chain employs TRBV6-5 and TRBJ1-2, with D possibly being TRBD1 (6 bases). Trimming cost V 5 bases and J 7 bases, with 17 bases left between them. The CDR3 is 14 amino acids. The germline gives CDR1 MNHEY, CDR2 SVGAGI. This chain's CDR3 is CASSQSTGMGGYTF. The DNA of the CDR3 is TGTGCCAGCAGTCAATCAACAGGGATGGGTGGCTACACCTTC.

The rearrangement uses TRBV14 and TRBJ2-4; TRBD2 might be the D (5 bases). The CDR3 covers 16 residues. CDR1 is SGHDN, CDR2 FVKESK, per germline. Trimming shortened V by 1 base and J by 9 bases, and 19 bases separated the two germline ends. Written as DNA, the CDR3 is TGTGCCAGCAGCCAAGCGGCAAACCTAGCTTCTGGCATTCAGTACTTC. It codes for CASSQAANLASGIQYF.

The chain uses TRBV28 and TRBJ1-2, with TRBD1 identical over 7 bases. The ends lost 2 bases at V and 4 bases at J; junction bases unmatched: 7. The CDR3 totals 15 residues. CDR1 is MDHEN and CDR2 is SYDVKM in the germline V gene. CDR3 nucleotides: TGTGCCAGCAGTTTAGTACAGGGGCAGATCTATGGCTACACCTTC. Translation gives CASSLVQGQIYGYTF.

The chain links TRBV11-2 to TRBJ1-6; D is possibly TRBD1 (6 bases). The V gene's germline CDR1 is SGHAT and CDR2 FQNNGV. CDR3 length: 16 amino acids. Trimming pared 6 bases from V and 7 bases from J, leaving 19 bases between. CDR3 sequence (DNA): TGTGCCAGCAGTCCCGTCGGAGGGGGGGTAAATTCACCCCTCCACTTT. Its translation is CASSPVGGGVNSPLHF.

CDR3 DNA sequence: TGCAGCGTTGCAGGGGCGTCCTACGAGCAGTACTTC. As protein: CSVAGASYEQYF. This chain joins TRBV29-1 and TRBJ2-7; D possibly corresponds to TRBD1 (6 bases). The CDR3 extends over 12 amino acids. Germline V lookup: CDR1 SQVTM, CDR2 ANQGSEA. The V end was cut by 4 bases, the J end by 1 base, with 8 bases between.

This rearrangement joins TRBV9 to TRBJ2-1; D may be TRBD2 (7 bases). The germline gives CDR1 SGDLS, CDR2 YYNGEE. V was clipped by 0 bases and J by 2 bases, with 12 bases between them. The CDR3 sequence is 16 residues long. The CDR3 loop is CASSVEGGLTYNEQFF. CDR3 in DNA: TGTGCCAGCAGCGTAGAGGGGGGGTTAACCTACAATGAGCAGTTCTTC.

This chain links TRBV4-1 with TRBJ2-5, with 8 nucleotides matching TRBD2. CDR1 is MGHRA, CDR2 YSYEKL, per germline. V shed 0 bases and J 5 bases; nucleotides not matched to a gene: 8. CDR3 length: 16 residues. Here the CDR3 DNA reads TGCGCCAGCAGCCAAGAATCGGGGGGGTCTGGGGAGACCCAGTACTTC. Amino acid sequence: CASSQESGGSGETQYF.

The CDR3 is CASSLSTGANYGYTF. The CDR3 DNA is TGTGCCAGCAGTTTATCGACAGGGGCTAACTATGGCTACACCTTC. The chain employs TRBV27 and TRBJ1-2, with 8 bases lining up with TRBD1. The CDR3 length is 15 residues. Trimming took 0 bases from V and 0 from J; bases not matched to a gene: 0. From germline, CDR1 is MNHEY and CDR2 SMNVEV (reference sequence).

The chain is built from TRBV11-3 and TRBJ1-5; TRBD1 matches at 9 bases. This CDR3 has 19 residues. The germline V gene encodes CDR1 SGHNT and CDR2 YENEEA. V dropped 3 bases and J dropped 0; count of bases not matched to a gene: 12. The CDR3 spells CASSLIRDRALYSNQPQHF. The CDR3 nucleotides read TGTGCCAGCAGCTTGATCCGGGACAGGGCCTTGTATAGCAATCAGCCCCAGCATTTT.

The CDR3 sequence: CASSEGLAGGGETQYF. The CDR3 DNA follows: TGCGCCAGCAGCGAGGGACTAGCGGGGGGTGGAGAGACCCAGTACTTC. This chain connects TRBV5-1 to TRBJ2-5; 15 positions agree with TRBD2. Germline values: CDR1 SGHRS, CDR2 YFSETQ. V dropped 4 bases and J dropped 4; count of bases not matched to a gene: 5. The CDR3 is 16 residues long.

The J gene is TRBJ1-1, the V gene TRBV25-1; D may be TRBD1 (5 bases). Germline CDR1 and CDR2: MGHDK and SYGVNS. Deletions cut 5 bases from V and 3 bases from J, with 16 bases between. The CDR3 length is 15 residues. The CDR3 loop reads CASSTLDTQYTEAFF. CDR3 coding DNA: TGTGCCAGCAGTACCCTGGACACTCAGTACACTGAAGCTTTCTTT.

About this clone itself: The junction and the germline gene differ at one end; a read error may be behind it. DNA for the CDR3: TGTGCCAGCAGCTTGAGAAGCGGGGGGGGGAATGGGCAGTTCTTC. Its translation: CASSLRSGGGNGQFF. The chain links TRBV11-3 to TRBJ2-1, with 10 bases lining up with TRBD2. The length of the CDR3 is 15 residues. Germline V lookup: CDR1 SGHNT, CDR2 YENEEA.

The J gene is TRBJ1-5, the V gene TRBV20-1; D ambiguous. The germline V and J ends were trimmed by 6 bases and 3 bases, with 6 bases remaining between them. The CDR3 spans 11 residues. Germline CDR1 and CDR2: DFQATT and SNEGSKA (reference sequence). The CDR3 sequence: CSAGVNQPQHF. The DNA of the CDR3 is TGCAGTGCCGGGGTCAATCAGCCCCAGCATTTT.

This chain uses TRBV7-2 with TRBJ2-1; D gene uncertain. V lost 0 bases and J lost 8, with 20 bases in between. The CDR3 is 17 amino acids. CDR1 SGHTA and CDR2 FQGNSA come from the germline V gene. The CDR3 region is CASSLAVVRNGLDEQFF. CDR3 coding DNA: TGTGCCAGCAGCTTAGCCGTGGTGAGGAACGGTTTGGATGAGCAGTTCTTC.

The rearrangement uses TRBV1 and TRBJ1-6. TRBV1 is labeled a pseudogene. CDR3 length equals 12 residues. CDR3 region: CTSSPLSRPLHF. DNA for the CDR3: TGCACCAGCAGCCCACTGAGTCGGCCCCTCCACTTT.

The chain carries TRBV7-9 and TRBJ1-2; D call uncertain. This CDR3 contains 14 residues. Germline CDR1 and CDR2: SEHNR and FQNEAQ (reference sequence). Trimming removed 5 bases from V and 0 bases from J, with 10 bases in between. The CDR3 reads CASSPLIANYGYTF. As DNA, the CDR3 is TGTGCCAGCAGCCCTCTTATAGCTAACTATGGCTACACCTTC.

This chain links TRBV4-2 with TRBJ1-5, with D possibly being TRBD1 (5 bases). Germline CDR1 LGHNA, CDR2 YNFKEQ. V gave up 0 bases and J gave up 2 bases, with 8 bases separating them. The CDR3 extends over 15 amino acids. The CDR3, as DNA: TGTGCCAGCAGCCAAGAAGGAGGGGGCAATCAGCCCCAGCATTTT. It is translated as CASSQEGGGNQPQHF.